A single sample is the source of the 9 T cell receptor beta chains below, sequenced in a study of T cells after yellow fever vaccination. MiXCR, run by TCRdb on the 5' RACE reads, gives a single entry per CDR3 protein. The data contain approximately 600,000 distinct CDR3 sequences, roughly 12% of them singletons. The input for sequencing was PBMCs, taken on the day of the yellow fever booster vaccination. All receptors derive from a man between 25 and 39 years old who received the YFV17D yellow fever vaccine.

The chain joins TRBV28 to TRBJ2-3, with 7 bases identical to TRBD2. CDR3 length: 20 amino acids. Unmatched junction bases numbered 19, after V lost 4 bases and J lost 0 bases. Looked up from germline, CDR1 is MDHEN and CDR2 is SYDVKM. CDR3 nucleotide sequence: TGTGCCAGCAGTTCCCCACTCCGAATTCTAGCGGCCGCAAGCACAGATACGCAGTATTTT. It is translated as CASSSPLRILAAASTDTQYF.

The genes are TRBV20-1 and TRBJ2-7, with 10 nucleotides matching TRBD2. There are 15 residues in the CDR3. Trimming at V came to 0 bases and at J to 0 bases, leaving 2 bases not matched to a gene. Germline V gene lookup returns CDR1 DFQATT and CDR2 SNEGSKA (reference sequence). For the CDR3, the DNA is TGCAGTGCTAGAGAGTGGACTAGCGGCTCCTACGAGCAGTACTTC. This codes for CSAREWTSGSYEQYF.

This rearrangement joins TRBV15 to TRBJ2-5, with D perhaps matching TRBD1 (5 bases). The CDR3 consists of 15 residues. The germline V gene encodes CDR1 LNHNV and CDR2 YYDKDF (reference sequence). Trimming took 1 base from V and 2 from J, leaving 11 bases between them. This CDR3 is CATSRGGRGQETQYF. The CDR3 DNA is TGTGCCACCAGCAGAGGGGGCCGCGGACAAGAGACCCAGTACTTC.

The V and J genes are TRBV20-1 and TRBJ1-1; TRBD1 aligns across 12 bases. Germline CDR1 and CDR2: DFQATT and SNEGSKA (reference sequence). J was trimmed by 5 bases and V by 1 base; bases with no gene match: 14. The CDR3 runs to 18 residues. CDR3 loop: CSARGGYRDRGHGTEAFF. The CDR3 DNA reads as TGCAGTGCTAGAGGGGGATACCGGGACAGGGGGCATGGGACTGAAGCTTTCTTT.

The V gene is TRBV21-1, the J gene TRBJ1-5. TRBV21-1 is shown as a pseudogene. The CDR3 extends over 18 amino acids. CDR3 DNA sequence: TGTGCCAGCCCGACCCGAGGAGGGGCAAAGTGGAGCAATCAGCCCCAGCATTTT. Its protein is CASPTRGGAKWSNQPQHF.

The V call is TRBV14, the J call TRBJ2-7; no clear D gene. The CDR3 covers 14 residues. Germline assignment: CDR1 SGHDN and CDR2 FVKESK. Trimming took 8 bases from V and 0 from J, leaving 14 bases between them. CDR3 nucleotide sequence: TGTGCCAGCTCCAAGGTTGCCTCCTCCTACGAGCAGTACTTC. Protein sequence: CASSKVASSYEQYF.

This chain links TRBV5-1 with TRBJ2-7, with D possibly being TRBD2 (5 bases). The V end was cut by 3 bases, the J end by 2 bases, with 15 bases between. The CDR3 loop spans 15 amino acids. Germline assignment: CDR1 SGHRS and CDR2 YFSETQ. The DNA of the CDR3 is TGCGCCAGCAGCTCGTCTGCGCGGGCCCCCTACGAGCAGTACTTC. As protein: CASSSSARAPYEQYF.

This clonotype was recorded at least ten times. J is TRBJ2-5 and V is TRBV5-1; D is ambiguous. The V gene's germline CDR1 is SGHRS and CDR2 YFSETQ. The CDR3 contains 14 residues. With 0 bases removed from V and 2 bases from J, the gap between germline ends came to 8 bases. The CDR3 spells CASSLGVVQETQYF. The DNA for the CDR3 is TGCGCCAGCAGCTTGGGTGTTGTTCAAGAGACCCAGTACTTC.

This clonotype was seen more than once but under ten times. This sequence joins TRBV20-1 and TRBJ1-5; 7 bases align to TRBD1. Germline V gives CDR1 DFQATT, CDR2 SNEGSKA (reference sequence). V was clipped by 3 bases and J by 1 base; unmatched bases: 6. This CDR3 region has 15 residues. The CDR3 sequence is CSARYRGASNQPQHF. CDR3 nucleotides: TGCAGTGCTAGGTACAGGGGTGCCAGCAATCAGCCCCAGCATTTT.